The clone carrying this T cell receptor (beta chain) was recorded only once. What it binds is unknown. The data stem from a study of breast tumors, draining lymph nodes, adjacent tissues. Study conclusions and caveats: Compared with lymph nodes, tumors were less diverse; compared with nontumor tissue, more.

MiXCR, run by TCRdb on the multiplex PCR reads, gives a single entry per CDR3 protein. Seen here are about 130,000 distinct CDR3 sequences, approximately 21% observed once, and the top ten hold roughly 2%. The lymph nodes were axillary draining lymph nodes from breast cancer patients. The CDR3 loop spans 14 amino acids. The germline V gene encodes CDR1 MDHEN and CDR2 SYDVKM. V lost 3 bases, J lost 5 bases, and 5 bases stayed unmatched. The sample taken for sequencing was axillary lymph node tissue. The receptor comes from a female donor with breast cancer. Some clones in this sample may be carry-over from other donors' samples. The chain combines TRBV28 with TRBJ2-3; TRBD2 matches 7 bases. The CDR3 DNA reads TGTGCCAGCAGTTTGTGGAGGGAGGGAGATACGCAGTATTTT. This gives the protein CASSLWREGDTQYF. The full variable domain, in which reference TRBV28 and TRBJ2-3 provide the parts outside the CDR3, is DVKVTQSSRYLVKRTGEKVFLECVQDMDHENMFWYRQDPGLGLRLIYFSYDVKMKEKGDIPEGYSVSREKKERFSLILESASTNQTSMYLCASSLWREGDTQYFGPGTRLTVL.